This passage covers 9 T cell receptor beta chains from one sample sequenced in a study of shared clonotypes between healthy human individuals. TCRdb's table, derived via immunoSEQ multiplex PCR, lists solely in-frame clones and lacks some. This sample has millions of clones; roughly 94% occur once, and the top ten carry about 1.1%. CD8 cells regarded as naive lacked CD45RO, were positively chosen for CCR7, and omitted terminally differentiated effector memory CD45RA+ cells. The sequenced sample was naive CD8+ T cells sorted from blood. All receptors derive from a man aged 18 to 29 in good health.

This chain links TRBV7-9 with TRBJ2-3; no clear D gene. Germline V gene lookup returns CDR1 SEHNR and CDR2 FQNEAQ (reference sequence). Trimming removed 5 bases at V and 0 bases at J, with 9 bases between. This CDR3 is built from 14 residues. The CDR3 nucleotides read TGTGCCAGCAGCGACCAGCAGAGCACAGATACGCAGTATTTT. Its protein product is CASSDQQSTDTQYF.

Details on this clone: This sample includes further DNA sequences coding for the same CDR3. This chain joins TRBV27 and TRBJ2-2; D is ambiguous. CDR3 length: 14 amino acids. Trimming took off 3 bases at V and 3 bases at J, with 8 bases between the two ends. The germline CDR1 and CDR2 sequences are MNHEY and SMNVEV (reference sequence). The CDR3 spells CASSLSQYTGELFF. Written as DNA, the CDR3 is TGTGCCAGCAGTTTGTCCCAGTACACCGGGGAGCTGTTTTTT.

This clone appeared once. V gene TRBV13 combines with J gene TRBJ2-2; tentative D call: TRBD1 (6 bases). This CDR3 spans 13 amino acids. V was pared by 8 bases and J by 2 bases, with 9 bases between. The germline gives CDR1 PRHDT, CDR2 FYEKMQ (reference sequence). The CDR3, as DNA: TGTGCCAGCGGACAGATAAACACCGGGGAGCTGTTTTTT. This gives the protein CASGQINTGELFF.

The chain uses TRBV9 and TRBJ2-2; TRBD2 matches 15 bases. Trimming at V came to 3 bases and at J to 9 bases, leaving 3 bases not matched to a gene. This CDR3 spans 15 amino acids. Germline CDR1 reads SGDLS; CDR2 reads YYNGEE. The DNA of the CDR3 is TGTGCCAGCAGCGGGGGACTAGCGGGAGGACGGGAGCTGTTTTTT. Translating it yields CASSGGLAGGRELFF.

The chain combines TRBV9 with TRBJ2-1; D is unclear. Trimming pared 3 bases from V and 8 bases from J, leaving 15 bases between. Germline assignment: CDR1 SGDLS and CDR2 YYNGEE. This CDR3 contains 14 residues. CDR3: CASSDRGRLDEQFF. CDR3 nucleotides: TGTGCCAGCAGCGACAGAGGACGACTGGATGAGCAGTTCTTC.

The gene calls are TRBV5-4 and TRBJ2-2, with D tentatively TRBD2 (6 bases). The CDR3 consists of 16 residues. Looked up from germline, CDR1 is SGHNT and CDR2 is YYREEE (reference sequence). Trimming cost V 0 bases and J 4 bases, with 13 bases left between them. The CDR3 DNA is TGTGCCAGCAGCTTGGGAAGCCTAGCGACCACCGGGGAGCTGTTTTTT. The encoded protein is CASSLGSLATTGELFF. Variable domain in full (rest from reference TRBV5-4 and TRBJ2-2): ETGVTQSPTHLIKTRGQQVTLRCSSQSGHNTVSWYQQALGQGPQFIFQYYREEENGRGNFPPRFSGLQFPNYSSELNVNALELDDSALYLCASSLGSLATTGELFFGEGSRLTVL.

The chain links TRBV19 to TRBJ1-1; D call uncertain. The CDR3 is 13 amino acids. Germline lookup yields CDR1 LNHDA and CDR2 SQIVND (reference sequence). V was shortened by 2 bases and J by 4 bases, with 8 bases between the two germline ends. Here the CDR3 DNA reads TGTGCCAGTAGTATAATGGGAGTCACTGAAGCTTTCTTT. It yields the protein CASSIMGVTEAFF.

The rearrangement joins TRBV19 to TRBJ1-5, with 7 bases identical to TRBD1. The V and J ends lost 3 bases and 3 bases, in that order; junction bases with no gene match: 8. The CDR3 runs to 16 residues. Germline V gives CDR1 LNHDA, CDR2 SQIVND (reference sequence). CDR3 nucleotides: TGTGCCAGTAGTATCACAGGGGATATTTACAATCAGCCCCAGCATTTT. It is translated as CASSITGDIYNQPQHF.

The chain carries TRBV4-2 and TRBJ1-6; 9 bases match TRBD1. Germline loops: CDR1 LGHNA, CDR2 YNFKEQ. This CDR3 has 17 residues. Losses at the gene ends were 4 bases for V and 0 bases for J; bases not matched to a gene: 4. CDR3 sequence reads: CASSRTGASSYNSPLHF. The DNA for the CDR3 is TGTGCCAGCAGCCGGACAGGGGCCAGCTCCTATAATTCACCCCTCCACTTT.